This TCR beta chain was captured in a study of graft-versus-host responses after intestinal transplantation. Study information: Recipients got multivisceral, liver-intestinal, or isolated intestinal transplants.

The study's findings and limits: Among recipient marrow samples, GvH clones were found; some appeared first in ileum or blood.

TCRdb's table, derived via immunoSEQ multiplex PCR, lists solely in-frame clones and lacks some. This sample carries 25,000 to 35,000 clones, around nine tenths of them seen once, and the ten largest clones take 9.5% to 13%. As regards this clone: Its antigen is unidentified.

Germline lookup yields CDR1 SGHRS and CDR2 YFSETQ. The CDR3 extends over 14 amino acids. Specimen: PBMCs, collected about 450 days after intestinal transplantation. This TCR was sampled from a human patient who received an intestinal transplant, so some T cells may come from the graft donor. This chain joins TRBV5-1 and TRBJ2-5, with a weak D call TRBD1 (5 bases). The J call may be mistaken, given a closer DNA end match to TRBJ2-7. The CDR3 loop reads CASSFMTATYEQYF. CDR3 DNA: TGCGCCAGCAGCTTCATGACAGCTACCTACGAGCAGTACTTC.